The next 2 T cell receptor beta chains were all read from a single sample in a study of blood T cell repertoires in COVID-19. Generated by immunoSEQ multiplex PCR, the TCRdb table keeps only in-frame clones and is missing some. The data show roughly 130,000 clones, with roughly 84% seen just once and around 12% held by the top ten. Sequenced input: peripheral blood. The receptors were gathered from a woman younger than 45 who had recovered from COVID-19.

The chain has TRBV3-1 (or the pseudogene TRBV3-2) and TRBJ2-3, with 13 bases fitting TRBD2. Germline values: CDR1 LGHDT, CDR2 YNNKEL (reference sequence). J was trimmed by 1 base and V by 2 bases; bases with no gene match: 9. The length of the CDR3 is 19 residues. The CDR3 reads CASSQMSGLAGARTDTQYF. CDR3 in DNA: TGTGCCAGCAGCCAAATGTCAGGACTAGCGGGGGCACGCACAGATACGCAGTATTTT.

The chain uses TRBV4-2 and TRBJ1-2; no firm D call. The CDR3 consists of 14 residues. Deletions cut 1 base from V and 0 bases from J, with 6 bases between. Germline lookup yields CDR1 LGHNA and CDR2 YNFKEQ. CDR3 DNA: TGTGCCAGCAGCCAAGCCAGTACTAACTATGGCTACACCTTC. Residues: CASSQASTNYGYTF.